This T cell receptor beta chain emerged from a study of Graves' ophthalmopathy and Graves' hyperthyroidism. General study findings and limits: Ophthalmopathy cases were distinguished from stable hyperthyroidism by a 13-signature model, reaching around 88% sensitivity and 70% to 84% specificity.

Per the germline V gene, CDR1 is MDHEN and CDR2 is SYDVKM. The V and J ends lost 5 bases and 0 bases respectively, with 8 bases between them. The CDR3 is 13 residues long. This clonotype was detected a few times. What it recognizes is unknown. Using RNA transcripts, the TCR beta CDR3 regions were amplified. The library came from an HTBI-primed first-round RT-PCR and a second-round multiplex PCR. TCRdb fed the multiplex PCR reads into MiXCR, producing one record per CDR3 protein. The data show 210,000 or so distinct CDR3 sequences, under 30% seen once. The rearrangement links TRBV28 to TRBJ2-7; D gene ambiguous. Sample: peripheral blood. The receptor's source is a man aged 45-65 years with Graves' ophthalmopathy. DNA of the CDR3: TGTGCCAGCAGTCCGGAGAGCTCCTACGAGCAGTACTTC. This encodes CASSPESSYEQYF.